This T cell receptor (beta chain) stems from a study of T cells expressing NK-cell markers. Study-level information: It was sorted CD3+CD56-NKG2C+, CD3+CD56+NKG2C- and CD3+CD56+NKG2C+ T cells that provided the TCR beta repertoires. Seven sequenced donors out of eight were HCMV-seropositive, one seronegative.

Reanalyzing the 5' RACE reads, TCRdb keeps one entry per CDR3 protein, without DNA. Its clone listing holds some 410,000 distinct CDR3 sequences. Germline V gene lookup returns CDR1 SGHDN and CDR2 FVKESK. There are 16 residues in the CDR3. The sequencing input was blood T cells: a sorted CD56 or NKG2C T cell subset, CD4+ or CD8+ T cells, or bulk PBMC T cells (not recorded which). The J gene is TRBJ1-3, the V gene TRBV14; the TCRdb call, TRBD1, lacks DNA for checking. This TCR derives from a woman between 18 and 75 years old in good health. CDR3 in amino acids: CASSQGQSYSGNTIYF.